The present T cell receptor beta chain was sequenced within a study of blood T cell repertoires in COVID-19. Sequencing was performed with immunoSEQ multiplex PCR; in TCRdb, only in-frame clones are kept and a portion is missing. The table records about 140,000 clones, 70% to 90% of them present only once. Residents of about two dozen US areas, aged roughly 18 to 89 years, made up the participants. Per the germline V gene, CDR1 is LGHNA and CDR2 is YSLEER. V lost 4 bases and J lost 4, with 19 bases in between. The CDR3 consists of 16 residues. The chain combines TRBV4-3 with TRBJ2-5; D is perhaps TRBD2 (7 bases). The origin of this receptor is a man aged 45-65 years who had recovered from COVID-19. Sequenced sample: PBMCs or T cells enriched from blood (not recorded which). Written as DNA, the CDR3 is TGCGCCAGCAGCCCTAGGGGGGGGGTCGAACCAGAGACCCAGTACTTC. It specifies CASSPRGGVEPETQYF.